This T cell receptor (beta chain) was found in a study of CD8 T cells in ankylosing spondylitis. Construction of TCR beta libraries was performed using quantitative 5'-RACE with molecular barcodes. TCRdb re-analysed the 5' RACE reads in MiXCR, keeping a single row per CDR3 protein. Of approximately 540,000 distinct CDR3 sequences listed, roughly 13% were seen once; the top ten hold 6.8%. This clonotype was picked up a small number of times. Antigen unknown. The germline gene is not matched at one end of the junction; a read error may be the cause. The CDR3 covers 12 residues. Germline lookup yields CDR1 KGHDR and CDR2 SFDVKD. General study points: Clones linked to disease, bearing a CD8+ phenotype, were relatively rare in peripheral blood. Reportedly, disease-linked clones are significantly enriched in ankylosing spondylitis patients' matched synovial fluid. Roughly eight highly homologous variants made up a TCR beta motif that seemed to typify ankylosing spondylitis blood. Past research had described some motif variants in reactive arthritis synovial fluid and blood.

This clonotype was obtained from a male donor with ankylosing spondylitis. Sequencing was performed on blood, either unsorted or a sorted T cell fraction (not recorded which). The chain has TRBV24-1 and TRBJ1-1; D is possibly TRBD1 (5 bases). CDR3: CATSVNGKTGHF. Here the CDR3 DNA reads TGTGCCACCAGTGTTAACGGGAAAACCGGACACTTT.